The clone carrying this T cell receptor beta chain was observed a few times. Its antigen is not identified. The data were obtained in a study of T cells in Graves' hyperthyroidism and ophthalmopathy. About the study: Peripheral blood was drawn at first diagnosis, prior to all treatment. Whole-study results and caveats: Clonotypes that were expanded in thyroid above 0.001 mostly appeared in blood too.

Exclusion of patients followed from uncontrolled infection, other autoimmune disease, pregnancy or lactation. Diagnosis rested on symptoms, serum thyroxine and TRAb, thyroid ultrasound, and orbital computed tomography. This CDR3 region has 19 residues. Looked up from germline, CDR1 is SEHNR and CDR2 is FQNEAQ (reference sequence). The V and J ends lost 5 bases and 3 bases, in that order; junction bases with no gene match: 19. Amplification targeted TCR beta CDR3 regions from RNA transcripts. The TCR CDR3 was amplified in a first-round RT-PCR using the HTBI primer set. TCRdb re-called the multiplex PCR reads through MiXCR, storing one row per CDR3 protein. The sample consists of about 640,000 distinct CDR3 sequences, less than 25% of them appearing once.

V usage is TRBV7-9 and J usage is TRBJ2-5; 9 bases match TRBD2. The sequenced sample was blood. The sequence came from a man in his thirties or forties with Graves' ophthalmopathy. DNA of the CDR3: TGTGCCAGCAGCCACCTATTGCCGCCGGGACTAGCCTACGAAGAGACCCAGTACTTC. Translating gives CASSHLLPPGLAYEETQYF.